Shown below are 6 T cell receptor beta chains from a single sample sequenced in a study of T cell responses to AZD1222 COVID-19 vaccine. TCRdb's table, derived via immunoSEQ multiplex PCR, lists solely in-frame clones and lacks some. In the table there are under 80,000 clones, 81% of which are singletons. The sequences come from peripheral blood, collected 28 days after the second AZD1222 dose. Receptors were obtained from an adult who received the AZD1222 COVID-19 vaccine.

There are a few counts of this clone. J is TRBJ1-6 and V is TRBV28; D remains unclear. Germline lookup yields CDR1 MDHEN and CDR2 SYDVKM. V was shortened by 1 base and J by 0 bases, with 7 bases between the two germline ends. CDR3 length equals 16 residues. CDR3 in amino acids: CASSLFWSSYNSPLHF. In DNA, the CDR3 is TGTGCCAGCAGTTTATTCTGGAGCTCCTATAATTCACCCCTCCACTTT.

Only one count was recorded for this clone. This chain links TRBV27 with TRBJ2-5; possible D gene TRBD2, 6 bases. The CDR3 extends over 15 amino acids. V shed 3 bases and J shed 2 bases, with 13 bases lying between them. The germline CDR1 and CDR2 sequences are MNHEY and SMNVEV (reference sequence). The CDR3 region is CASSFSLGGQETQYF. The CDR3, as DNA: TGTGCCAGCAGTTTTTCCCTGGGGGGTCAAGAGACCCAGTACTTC.

The chain couples TRBV19 to TRBJ1-5; 10 bases fit TRBD1. Germline CDR1 is LNHDA and CDR2 is SQIVND (reference sequence). The V and J ends lost 5 bases and 9 bases, in that order; junction bases with no gene match: 10. The CDR3 has 15 amino acids. CDR3 in amino acids: CASSSDRGVVRPQHF. Here the CDR3 DNA reads TGTGCCAGTAGTTCGGACAGGGGGGTTGTTCGGCCCCAGCATTTT.

V gene TRBV6-2 or TRBV6-3 combines with J gene TRBJ2-7, with 10 positions matching TRBD2. The germline CDR1 and CDR2 sequences are MNHEY and SVGEGT. This CDR3 is built from 14 residues. The V and J ends lost 2 bases and 3 bases, in that order; junction bases with no gene match: 1. The CDR3 DNA sequence: TGTGCCAGCAGTTACCGGACTAGCGGCTACGAGCAGTACTTC. Amino acids: CASSYRTSGYEQYF.

This rearrangement joins TRBV7-2 to TRBJ2-1; 15 bases agree with TRBD2. The V gene's germline CDR1 is SGHTA and CDR2 FQGNSA. The ends lost 1 base at V and 9 bases at J; junction bases unmatched: 7. The CDR3 extends over 17 amino acids. The CDR3 loop reads CASSLVGTSGRTIEQFF. CDR3 nucleotide sequence: TGTGCCAGCAGCTTAGTTGGGACTAGCGGGAGGACTATTGAGCAGTTCTTC.

This clone was detected once. The chain links TRBV14 to TRBJ2-7; a weak D match, TRBD1 (6 bases). CDR1 is SGHDN and CDR2 is FVKESK in the germline V gene. This CDR3 is built from 16 residues. V lost 0 bases and J 3 bases, leaving 15 bases between the germline ends. CDR3 amino acids: CASSQDSTGPRYEQYF. For the CDR3, the DNA is TGTGCCAGCAGCCAAGATAGTACAGGGCCACGCTACGAGCAGTACTTC.